This TCR beta chain comes out of a study of blood T cell repertoires in COVID-19. The method was immunoSEQ multiplex PCR; TCRdb's version includes in-frame clones alone and lacks a portion of them. Altogether around 120,000 clones are present, roughly 69% being singletons, with the ten largest covering about 5.9%. V was pared by 2 bases and J by 3 bases, with 13 bases between. Germline CDR1 reads SGHAT; CDR2 reads FQNNGV. The CDR3 runs 15 residues. Sequencing was done on a sample of peripheral blood. The rearrangement links TRBV11-2 to TRBJ1-2; D uncertain. This sequence originates from an elderly man with acute or convalescent COVID-19. The CDR3 DNA is TGTGCCAGCAGCTTATCACTGTCCTCCTACTATGGCTACACCTTC. This sequence encodes CASSLSLSSYYGYTF.